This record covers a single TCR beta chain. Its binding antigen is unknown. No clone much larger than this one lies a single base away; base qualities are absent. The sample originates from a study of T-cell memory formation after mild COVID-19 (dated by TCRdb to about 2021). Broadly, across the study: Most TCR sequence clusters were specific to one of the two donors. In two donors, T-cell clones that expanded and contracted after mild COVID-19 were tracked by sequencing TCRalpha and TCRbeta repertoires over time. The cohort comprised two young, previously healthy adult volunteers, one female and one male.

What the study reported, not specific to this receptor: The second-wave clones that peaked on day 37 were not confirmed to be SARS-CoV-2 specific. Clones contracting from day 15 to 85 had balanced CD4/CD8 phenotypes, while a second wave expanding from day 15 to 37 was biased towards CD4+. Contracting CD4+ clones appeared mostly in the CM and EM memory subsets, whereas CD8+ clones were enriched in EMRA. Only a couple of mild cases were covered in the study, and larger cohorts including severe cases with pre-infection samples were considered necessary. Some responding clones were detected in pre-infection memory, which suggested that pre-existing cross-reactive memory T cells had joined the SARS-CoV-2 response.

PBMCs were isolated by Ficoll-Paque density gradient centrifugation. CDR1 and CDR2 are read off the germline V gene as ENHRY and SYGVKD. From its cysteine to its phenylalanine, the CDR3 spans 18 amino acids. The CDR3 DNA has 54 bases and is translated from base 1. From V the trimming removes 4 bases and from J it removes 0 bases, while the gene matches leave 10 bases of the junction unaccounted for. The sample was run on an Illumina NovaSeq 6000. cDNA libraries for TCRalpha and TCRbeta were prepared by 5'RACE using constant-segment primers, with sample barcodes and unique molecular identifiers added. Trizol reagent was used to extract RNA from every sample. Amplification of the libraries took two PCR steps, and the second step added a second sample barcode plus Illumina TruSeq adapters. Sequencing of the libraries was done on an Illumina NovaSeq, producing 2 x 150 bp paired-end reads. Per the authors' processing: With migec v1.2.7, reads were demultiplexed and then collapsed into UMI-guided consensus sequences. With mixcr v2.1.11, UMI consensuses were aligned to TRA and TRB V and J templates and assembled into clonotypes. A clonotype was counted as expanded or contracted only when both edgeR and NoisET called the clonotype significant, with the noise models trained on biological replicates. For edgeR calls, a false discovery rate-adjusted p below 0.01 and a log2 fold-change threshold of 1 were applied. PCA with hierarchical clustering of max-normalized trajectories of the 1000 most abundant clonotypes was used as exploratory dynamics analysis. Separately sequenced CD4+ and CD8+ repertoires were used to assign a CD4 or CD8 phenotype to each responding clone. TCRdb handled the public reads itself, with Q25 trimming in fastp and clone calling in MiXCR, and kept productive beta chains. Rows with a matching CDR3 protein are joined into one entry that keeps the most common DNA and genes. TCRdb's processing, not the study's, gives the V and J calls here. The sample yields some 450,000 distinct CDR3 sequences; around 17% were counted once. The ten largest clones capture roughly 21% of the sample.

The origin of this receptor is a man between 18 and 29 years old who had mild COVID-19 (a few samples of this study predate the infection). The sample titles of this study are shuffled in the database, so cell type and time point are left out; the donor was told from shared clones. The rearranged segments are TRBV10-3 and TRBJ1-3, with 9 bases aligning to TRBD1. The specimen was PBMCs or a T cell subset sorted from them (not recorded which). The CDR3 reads CAISAGQGLLSSGNTIYF. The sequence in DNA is TGTGCCATCAGTGCGGGACAGGGACTATTGAGCTCTGGAAACACCATATATTTT.